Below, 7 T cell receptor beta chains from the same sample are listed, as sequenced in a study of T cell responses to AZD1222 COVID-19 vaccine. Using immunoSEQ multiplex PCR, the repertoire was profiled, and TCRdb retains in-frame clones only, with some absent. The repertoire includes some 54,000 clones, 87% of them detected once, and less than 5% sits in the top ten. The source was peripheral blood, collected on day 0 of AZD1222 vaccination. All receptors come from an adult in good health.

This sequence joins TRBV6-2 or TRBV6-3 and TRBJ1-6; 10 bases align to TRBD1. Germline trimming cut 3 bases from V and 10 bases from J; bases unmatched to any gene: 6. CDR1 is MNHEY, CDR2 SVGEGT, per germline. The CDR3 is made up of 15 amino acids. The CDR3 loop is CASSYGGQGTSPLHF. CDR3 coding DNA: TGTGCCAGCAGTTATGGGGGACAGGGGACCTCACCCCTCCACTTT.

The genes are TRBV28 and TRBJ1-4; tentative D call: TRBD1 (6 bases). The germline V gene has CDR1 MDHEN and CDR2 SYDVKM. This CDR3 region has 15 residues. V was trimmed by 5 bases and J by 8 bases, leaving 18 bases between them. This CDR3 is CASSPGGPTGEKLFF. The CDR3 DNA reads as TGTGCCAGCAGTCCCGGGGGCCCTACTGGGGAAAAACTGTTTTTT.

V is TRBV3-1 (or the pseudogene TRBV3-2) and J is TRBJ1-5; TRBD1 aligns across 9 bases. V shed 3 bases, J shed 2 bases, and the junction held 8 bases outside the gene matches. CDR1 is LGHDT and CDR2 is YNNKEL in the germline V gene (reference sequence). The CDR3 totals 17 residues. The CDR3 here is CASSQAGTGLRNQPQHF. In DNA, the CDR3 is TGTGCCAGCAGCCAGGCCGGGACAGGGCTCCGCAATCAGCCCCAGCATTTT.

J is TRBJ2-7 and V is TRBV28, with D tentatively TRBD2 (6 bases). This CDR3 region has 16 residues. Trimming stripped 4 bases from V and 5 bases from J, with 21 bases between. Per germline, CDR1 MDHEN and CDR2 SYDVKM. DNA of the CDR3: TGTGCCAGCAGTTCCCCCGGTTGGAGGGGCGGAGACGAGCAGTACTTC. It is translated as CASSSPGWRGGDEQYF. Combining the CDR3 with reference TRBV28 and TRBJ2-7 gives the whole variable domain DVKVTQSSRYLVKRTGEKVFLECVQDMDHENMFWYRQDPGLGLRLIYFSYDVKMKEKGDIPEGYSVSREKKERFSLILESASTNQTSMYLCASSSPGWRGGDEQYFGPGTRLTVT.

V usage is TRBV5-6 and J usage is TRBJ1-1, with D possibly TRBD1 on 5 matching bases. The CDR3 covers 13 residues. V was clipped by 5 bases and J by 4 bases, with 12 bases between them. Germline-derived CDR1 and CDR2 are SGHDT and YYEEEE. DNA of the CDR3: TGTGCCAGCAGAAAGGGCGGGACCACTGAAGCTTTCTTT. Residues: CASRKGGTTEAFF.

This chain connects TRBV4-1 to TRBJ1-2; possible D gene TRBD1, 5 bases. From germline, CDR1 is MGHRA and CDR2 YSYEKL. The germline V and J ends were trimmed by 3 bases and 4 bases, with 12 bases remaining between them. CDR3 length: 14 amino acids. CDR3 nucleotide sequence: TGCGCCAGCAGCCAGGGGCCCCGCGGCTATGGCTACACCTTC. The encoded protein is CASSQGPRGYGYTF.

This chain's CDR3 is CASSQRSGGGYNEQFF. In DNA, the CDR3 is TGTGCCAGCTCACAACGTAGCGGGGGAGGCTACAATGAGCAGTTCTTC. This chain connects TRBV18 to TRBJ2-1; 9 nucleotides align to TRBD2. The length of the CDR3 is 16 residues. Germline assignment: CDR1 KGHSH and CDR2 LQKENI. The V gene end was trimmed by 4 bases and the J gene end by 3 bases; junction bases not matched to a gene: 7.